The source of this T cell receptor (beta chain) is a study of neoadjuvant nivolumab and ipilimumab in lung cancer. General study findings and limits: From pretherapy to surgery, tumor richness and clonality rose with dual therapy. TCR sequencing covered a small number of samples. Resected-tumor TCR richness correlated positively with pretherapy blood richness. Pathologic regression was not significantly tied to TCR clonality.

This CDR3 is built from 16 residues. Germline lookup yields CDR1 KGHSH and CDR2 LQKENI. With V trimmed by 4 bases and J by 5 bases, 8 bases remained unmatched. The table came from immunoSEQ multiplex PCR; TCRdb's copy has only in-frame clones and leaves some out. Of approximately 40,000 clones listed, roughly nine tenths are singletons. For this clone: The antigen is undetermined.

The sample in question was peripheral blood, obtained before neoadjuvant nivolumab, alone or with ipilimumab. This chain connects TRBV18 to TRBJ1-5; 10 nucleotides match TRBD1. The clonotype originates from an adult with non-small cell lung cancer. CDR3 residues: CASSLTDRGLDQPQHF. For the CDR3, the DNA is TGTGCCAGCTCACTAACTGACAGGGGGCTTGATCAGCCCCAGCATTTT.